The 11 T cell receptor beta chains presented below share a single source sample, sequenced in a study of blood T cell repertoires in COVID-19. Assay used: immunoSEQ multiplex PCR; TCRdb lists only in-frame clones, some missing. The table lists 120,000 or so clones, 80% of them singletons. The sample taken for sequencing was peripheral blood. The receptors shown here come from a human donor in a cohort sampled during active COVID-19.

V gene TRBV5-1 combines with J gene TRBJ2-5; D unclear. Germline CDR1 SGHRS, CDR2 YFSETQ. The CDR3 loop spans 13 amino acids. V lost 2 bases, J lost 0 bases, and 5 bases lay in between. CDR3 sequence reads: CASSLSYQETQYF. The CDR3 DNA sequence: TGCGCCAGCAGCTTAAGCTACCAAGAGACCCAGTACTTC.

The V call is TRBV2, the J call TRBJ2-1; D is possibly TRBD2 (6 bases). CDR3 length: 15 residues. Trimming removed 5 bases at V and 3 bases at J, with 14 bases between. Germline V gives CDR1 SNHLY, CDR2 FYNNEI. The CDR3 DNA reads TGTGCCAGCAGTCAGCGGGCTAGTCTCTACAATGAGCAGTTCTTC. Translated, it gives CASSQRASLYNEQFF.

The V gene is TRBV5-6, the J gene TRBJ2-1; D not certain. Trimming removed 4 bases at V and 6 bases at J, with 11 bases between. This CDR3 is 13 amino acids long. Germline loops: CDR1 SGHDT, CDR2 YYEEEE. CDR3 loop: CASSPTGSNEQFF. CDR3 nucleotide sequence: TGTGCCAGCAGCCCCACGGGTTCCAATGAGCAGTTCTTC.

The chain carries TRBV14 and TRBJ1-2; D unclear. V was trimmed by 4 bases and J by 0 bases, leaving 12 bases between them. This CDR3 spans 15 amino acids. Germline CDR1 reads SGHDN; CDR2 reads FVKESK. In DNA, the CDR3 is TGTGCCAGCAGCCCGAGGGAAAGAGCTAACTATGGCTACACCTTC. Translated: CASSPRERANYGYTF. Combining the CDR3 with reference TRBV14 and TRBJ1-2 gives the whole variable domain EAGVTQFPSHSVIEKGQTVTLRCDPISGHDNLYWYRRVMGKEIKFLLHFVKESKQDESGMPNNRFLAERTGGTYSTLKVQPAELEDSGVYFCASSPRERANYGYTFGSGTRLTVV.

The rearrangement uses TRBV7-8 and TRBJ2-2; 8 nucleotides match TRBD2. This CDR3 has 16 residues. Germline CDR1 SGHVS, CDR2 FQNEAQ. With V trimmed by 5 bases and J by 0 bases, 5 bases remained unmatched. The CDR3 protein is CASSPVAGPNTGELFF. Here the CDR3 DNA reads TGTGCCAGCAGCCCAGTAGCGGGACCGAACACCGGGGAGCTGTTTTTT.

The rearrangement links TRBV6-6 to TRBJ1-5; unclear D gene. Germline V gene sequence: CDR1 MNHNY, CDR2 SVGAGI (reference sequence). This CDR3 region has 10 residues. V lost 8 bases and J 3 bases, leaving 2 bases between the germline ends. The CDR3 region has the DNA TGTGCCAGCCACAATCAGCCCCAGCATTTT. It codes for CASHNQPQHF.

V usage is TRBV28 and J usage is TRBJ2-7, with 10 bases fitting TRBD1. The germline gives CDR1 MDHEN, CDR2 SYDVKM. The CDR3 is made up of 16 amino acids. V trimming: 5 bases; J trimming: 0 bases; junction bases outside the gene matches: 7. The CDR3 protein is CASSPHGTGDSYEQYF. DNA of the CDR3: TGTGCCAGCAGTCCGCACGGGACAGGGGACTCCTACGAGCAGTACTTC.

The CDR3 sequence: CASGTESLNGYTF. The CDR3, as DNA: TGTGCCAGCGGGACAGAGTCCCTGAATGGCTACACCTTC. The chain employs TRBV2 and TRBJ1-2; 7 nucleotides agree with TRBD1. Germline V CDR1 and CDR2: SNHLY, FYNNEI. CDR3 size: 13 residues. J gave up 6 bases and V 8 bases, and 9 bases lay outside the gene matches.

The V gene is TRBV5-1, the J gene TRBJ1-6; D gene uncertain. Trimming pared 5 bases from V and 2 bases from J, leaving 8 bases between. CDR3 length equals 14 residues. Germline CDR1 and CDR2: SGHRS and YFSETQ. CDR3 DNA: TGCGCCAGCAGTAAAAGCCCCTATAATTCACCCCTCCACTTT. Its protein is CASSKSPYNSPLHF.

This sequence joins TRBV18 and TRBJ2-5, with TRBD1 identical over 7 bases. The CDR3 has 16 residues. J gave up 1 base and V 3 bases, and 8 bases lay outside the gene matches. CDR1 is KGHSH, CDR2 LQKENI, per germline. CDR3 sequence reads: CASSPNRGLFQETQYF. The DNA of the CDR3 is TGTGCCAGCTCACCCAACAGGGGCCTATTCCAAGAGACCCAGTACTTC.

The chain carries TRBV5-8 and TRBJ1-1; TRBD1 might be the D (6 bases). Trimming cost V 2 bases and J 1 base, with 6 bases left between them. This CDR3 has 13 amino acids. Per germline, CDR1 SGHTS and CDR2 YDEGEE. CDR3 in amino acids: CASSFRGNTEAFF. The CDR3, as DNA: TGTGCCAGCAGCTTCAGGGGGAACACTGAAGCTTTCTTT.